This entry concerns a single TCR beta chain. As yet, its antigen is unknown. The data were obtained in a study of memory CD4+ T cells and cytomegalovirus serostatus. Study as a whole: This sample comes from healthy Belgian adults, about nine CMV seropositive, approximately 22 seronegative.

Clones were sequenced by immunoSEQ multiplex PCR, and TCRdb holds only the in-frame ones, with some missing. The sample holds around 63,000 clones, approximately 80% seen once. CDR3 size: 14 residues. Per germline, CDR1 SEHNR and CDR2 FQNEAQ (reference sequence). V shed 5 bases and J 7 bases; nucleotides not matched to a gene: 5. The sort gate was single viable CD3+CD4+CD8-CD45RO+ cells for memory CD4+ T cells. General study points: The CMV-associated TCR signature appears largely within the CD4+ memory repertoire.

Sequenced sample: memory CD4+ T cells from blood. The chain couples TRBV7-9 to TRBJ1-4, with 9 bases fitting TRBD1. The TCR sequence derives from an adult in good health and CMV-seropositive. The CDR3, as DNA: TGTGCCAGCAGCCCCCGGGACAGGGCTGAAAAACTGTTTTTT. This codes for CASSPRDRAEKLFF. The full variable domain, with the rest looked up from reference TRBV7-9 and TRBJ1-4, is DTGVSQNPRHKITKRGQNVTFRCDPISEHNRLYWYRQTLGQGPEFLTYFQNEAQLEKSRLLSDRFSAERPKGSFSTLEIQRTEQGDSAMYLCASSPRDRAEKLFFGSGTQLSVL.